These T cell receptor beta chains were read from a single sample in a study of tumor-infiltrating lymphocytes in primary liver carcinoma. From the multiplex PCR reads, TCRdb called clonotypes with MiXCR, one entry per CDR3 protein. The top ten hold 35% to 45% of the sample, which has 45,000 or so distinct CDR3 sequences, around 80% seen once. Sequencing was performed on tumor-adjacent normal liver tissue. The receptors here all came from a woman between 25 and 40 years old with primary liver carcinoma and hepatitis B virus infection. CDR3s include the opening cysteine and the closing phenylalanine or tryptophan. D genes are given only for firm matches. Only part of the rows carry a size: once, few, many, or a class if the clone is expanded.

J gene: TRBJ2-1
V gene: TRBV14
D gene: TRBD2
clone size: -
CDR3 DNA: TGTGCCAACAGCCAAGAAAGGATAGCGGGTAACAATGAGCAGTTTTTC
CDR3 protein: CANSQERIAGNNEQFF

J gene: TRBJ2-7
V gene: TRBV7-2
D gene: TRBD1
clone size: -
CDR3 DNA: TGTGCCAGCAGCTCACCGGGACAGACCTACGAGCAGTACTTC
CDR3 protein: CASSSPGQTYEQYF

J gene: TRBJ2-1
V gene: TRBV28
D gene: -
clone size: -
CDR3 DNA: TGTGCCGGTCTACAGGGACTACCGGGAGACAATGAGCAGTTCTTC
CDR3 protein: CAGLQGLPGDNEQFF

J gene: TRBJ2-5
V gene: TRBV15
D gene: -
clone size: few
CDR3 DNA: TGTGCCACCAGCAGACGTCTGGAGACCCAGTACTTC
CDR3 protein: CATSRRLETQYF

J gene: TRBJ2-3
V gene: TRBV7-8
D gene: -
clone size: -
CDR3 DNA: TGTGCCAGCAGCTTGCGCCCTTACAGTACAGGTACGCAGTATTTT
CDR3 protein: CASSLRPYSTGTQYF

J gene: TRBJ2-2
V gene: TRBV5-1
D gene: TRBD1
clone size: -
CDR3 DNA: TGCGCCATCAGCTTGGGCCACTGGGACAGAGCGGCCGGGGAGCTGTTTTTT
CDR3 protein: CAISLGHWDRAAGELFF

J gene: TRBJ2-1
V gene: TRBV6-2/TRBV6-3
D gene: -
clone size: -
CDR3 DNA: TGTCCCACCCCCCCGTCGAGGGAGCGGTTCTTC
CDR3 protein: CPTPPSRERFF

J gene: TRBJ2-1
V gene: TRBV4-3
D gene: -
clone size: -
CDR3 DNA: TGCGCCAGCAGCCAAGCGGACTACTACCCTGTCAATGAGCAGTTCTTC
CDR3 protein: CASSQADYYPVNEQFF

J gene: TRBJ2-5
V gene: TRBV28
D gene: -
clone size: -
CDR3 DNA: TGTACCAGCAGTTTCTTGGGCTGGGGCACTTTACGAGAGACCCAGTACTTC
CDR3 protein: CTSSFLGWGTLRETQYF

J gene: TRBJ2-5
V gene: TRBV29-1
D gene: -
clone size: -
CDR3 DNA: TGCAGCGGAGCCGGCTGGGGGGCAGAGACCCAGTACTTC
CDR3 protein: CSGAGWGAETQYF

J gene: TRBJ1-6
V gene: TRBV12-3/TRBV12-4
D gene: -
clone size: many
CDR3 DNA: TGTGCCAGCAAGTCCAGGGGATCACCCCTCCACTTT
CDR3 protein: CASKSRGSPLHF

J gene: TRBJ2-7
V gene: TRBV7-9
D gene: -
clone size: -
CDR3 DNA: TGTGCCAGCAGATCGGGATGCCTCTCCTACGAGCAATACTTC
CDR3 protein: CASRSGCLSYEQYF

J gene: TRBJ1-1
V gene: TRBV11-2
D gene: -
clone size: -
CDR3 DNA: TGTGCCAGCGGCTTAGGTCCGGGATTTTACACTGAAGCTTTCTTT
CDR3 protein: CASGLGPGFYTEAFF

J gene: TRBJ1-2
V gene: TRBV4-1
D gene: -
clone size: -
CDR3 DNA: TGCGCCAGCAAACCGGGCTACGCCTTC
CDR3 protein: CASKPGYAF

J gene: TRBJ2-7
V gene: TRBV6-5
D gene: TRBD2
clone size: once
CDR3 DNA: TGTGCCAGCAGTGAAGCGCGGGAGACTTCCAAGCAGTATTTC
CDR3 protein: CASSEARETSKQYF

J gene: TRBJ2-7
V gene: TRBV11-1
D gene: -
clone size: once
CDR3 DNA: TGTGCCAACAGCTTCATGGGTTACAAACAGTACTTC
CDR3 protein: CANSFMGYKQYF

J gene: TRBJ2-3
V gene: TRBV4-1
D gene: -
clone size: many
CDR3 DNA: TGCGCCAGCAGCCAAGTCGTAACTACCAGCGGCGTAGATACGCAGTATTTT
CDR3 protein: CASSQVVTTSGVDTQYF

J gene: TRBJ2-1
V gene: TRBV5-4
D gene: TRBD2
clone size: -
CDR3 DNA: TGTGCCAGCAGCTCGACTAGCGCAAGCTCCTACAATGCGCGGTTCTTC
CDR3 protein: CASSSTSASSYNARFF

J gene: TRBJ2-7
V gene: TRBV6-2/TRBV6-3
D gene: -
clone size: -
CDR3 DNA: TGTGCCAGCAGTCAATTCTGCGAGCAGTATTTC
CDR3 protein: CASSQFCEQYF

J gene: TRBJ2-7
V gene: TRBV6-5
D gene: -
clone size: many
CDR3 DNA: TGTGCCAGCAGTTACTCGAAAGGGTCACCTTACGAGCAGTACTTC
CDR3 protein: CASSYSKGSPYEQYF

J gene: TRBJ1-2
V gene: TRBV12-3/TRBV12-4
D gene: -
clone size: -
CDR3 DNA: TGTGCCAGCAGTGTCTCCCCCGGGACGGGGGGAGGCTATGGCTACACCTTC
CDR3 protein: CASSVSPGTGGGYGYTF

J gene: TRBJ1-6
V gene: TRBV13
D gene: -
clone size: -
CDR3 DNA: TGTGCCATCAGCCCAACGACTTCCCCGGACAGATTTGAAGGAAAATGGAATTCACCCCTCCACTTT
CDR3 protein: CAISPTTSPDRFEGKWNSPLHF

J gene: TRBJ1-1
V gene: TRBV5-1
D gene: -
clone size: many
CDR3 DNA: TGCGCCAGCAGCAAAGGGTACACTGAAGCTTTCTTT
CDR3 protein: CASSKGYTEAFF

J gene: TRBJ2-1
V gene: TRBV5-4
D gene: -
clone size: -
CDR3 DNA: TGTGCCAGCGGCTTGGTACTAGCCCACAATGAGCAGTTCTTC
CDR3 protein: CASGLVLAHNEQFF

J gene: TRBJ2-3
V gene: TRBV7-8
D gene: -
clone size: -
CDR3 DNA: TGTGCCAGCAGCGCCACCACCAGCTGGAGTAGAAAAAATACGCAGTATTTT
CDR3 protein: CASSATTSWSRKNTQYF

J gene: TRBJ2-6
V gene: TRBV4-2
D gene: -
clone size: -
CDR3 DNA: TGTGCCAGCAGCCAAGACGCCAGTAACTATGGGGCCAACGTCCTGACTTTC
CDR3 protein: CASSQDASNYGANVLTF

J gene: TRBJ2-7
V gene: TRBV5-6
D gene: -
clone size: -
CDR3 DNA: TGTGCCAGCAGTTTGTATGGGTGGTCAGGGGGGACTAGGGAAACCTACGAGCAGTACTTC
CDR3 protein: CASSLYGWSGGTRETYEQYF

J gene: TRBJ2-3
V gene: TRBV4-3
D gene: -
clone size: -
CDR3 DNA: TGCGCCAGCCGAACCCGGGATAGGGAACCAGATACGCAGTATTTT
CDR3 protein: CASRTRDREPDTQYF

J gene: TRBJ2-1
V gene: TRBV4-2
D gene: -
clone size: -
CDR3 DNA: TGTGCCAGCAGCCAAGGTGAACTAGTAGGTTACAATTCGCAGTTCTTC
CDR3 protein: CASSQGELVGYNSQFF

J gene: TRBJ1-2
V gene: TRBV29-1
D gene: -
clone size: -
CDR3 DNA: TGCGGCGTTGTTAGGACAGTGAATTTGGGTGGCTACACCTTC
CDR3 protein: CGVVRTVNLGGYTF

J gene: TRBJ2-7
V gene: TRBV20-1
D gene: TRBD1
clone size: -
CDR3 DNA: TGCAGTGCCCGGGGGACAGGGGATTCCTACGAGCAGTACTTC
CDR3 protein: CSARGTGDSYEQYF